The 4 T cell receptor beta chains reported below all come from one sample, sequenced in a study of T cell repertoires in cytomegalovirus infection. TCRdb reanalysed the reads using MiXCR and keeps one entry per CDR3 protein. The data hold 150,000 to 200,000 distinct CDR3 sequences, with 15% to 20% observed a single time. The specimen sequenced was CD8+ T cells from PBMCs. The receptors shown here come from a human donor in good health (CMV status not recorded). Some clones in this sample may be carry-over from other donors' samples.

This clonotype was detected ten times or more. This chain links TRBV7-2 with TRBJ1-1; unclear D gene. Germline V gives CDR1 SGHTA, CDR2 FQGNSA. Trimming shortened V by 2 bases and J by 7 bases, and 8 bases separated the two germline ends. The CDR3 is made up of 12 amino acids. The CDR3 coding sequence is TGTGCCAGCAGCTTAACTCCCTATGAAGCTTTCTTT. Protein sequence: CASSLTPYEAFF. Using reference TRBV7-2 and TRBJ1-1 for the parts outside the CDR3, the full variable domain is GAGVSQSPSNKVTEKGKDVELRCDPISGHTALYWYRQSLGQGLEFLIYFQGNSAPDKSGLPSDRFSAERTGGSVSTLTIQRTQQEDSAVYLCASSLTPYEAFFGQGTRLTVV.

This clonotype appeared a few times. This chain uses TRBV7-8 with TRBJ2-1; 7 bases align to TRBD1. After removal of 5 bases from V and 0 bases from J, the junction contained 4 bases not matched to a gene. The CDR3 sequence is 15 residues long. The V gene's germline CDR1 is SGHVS and CDR2 FQNEAQ. The CDR3 DNA sequence: TGTGCCAGCAGCAATCCAGGGGGCTCCTACAATGAGCAGTTCTTC. This sequence encodes CASSNPGGSYNEQFF. The entire variable domain, with the rest obtained from reference TRBV7-8 and TRBJ2-1, is as follows: GAGVSQSPRYKVAKRGQDVALRCDPISGHVSLFWYQQALGQGPEFLTYFQNEAQLDKSGLPSDRFFAERPEGSVSTLKIQRTQQEDSAVYLCASSNPGGSYNEQFFGPGTRLTVL.

This clonotype was detected a few times. V gene TRBV20-1 combines with J gene TRBJ1-1, with unresolved D. The V gene lost 5 bases and the J gene lost 6 bases, with 10 bases spanning the gap. CDR3 length equals 11 residues. Looked up from germline, CDR1 is DFQATT and CDR2 is SNEGSKA (reference sequence). CDR3: CSAPIGAEAFF. The CDR3 nucleotides are TGCAGTGCTCCCATCGGGGCTGAAGCTTTCTTT.

This chain links TRBV13 with TRBJ2-7, with TRBD1 identical over 9 bases. This CDR3 comprises 15 residues. The trim removed 4 bases at V and 4 bases at J, leaving 8 bases unmatched. CDR1 and CDR2 (germline): PRHDT, FYEKMQ (reference sequence). Here the CDR3 reads CASSSPGQGKYEQYF. In DNA form, the CDR3 reads TGTGCCAGCAGCTCCCCGGGACAGGGAAAATACGAGCAGTACTTC.